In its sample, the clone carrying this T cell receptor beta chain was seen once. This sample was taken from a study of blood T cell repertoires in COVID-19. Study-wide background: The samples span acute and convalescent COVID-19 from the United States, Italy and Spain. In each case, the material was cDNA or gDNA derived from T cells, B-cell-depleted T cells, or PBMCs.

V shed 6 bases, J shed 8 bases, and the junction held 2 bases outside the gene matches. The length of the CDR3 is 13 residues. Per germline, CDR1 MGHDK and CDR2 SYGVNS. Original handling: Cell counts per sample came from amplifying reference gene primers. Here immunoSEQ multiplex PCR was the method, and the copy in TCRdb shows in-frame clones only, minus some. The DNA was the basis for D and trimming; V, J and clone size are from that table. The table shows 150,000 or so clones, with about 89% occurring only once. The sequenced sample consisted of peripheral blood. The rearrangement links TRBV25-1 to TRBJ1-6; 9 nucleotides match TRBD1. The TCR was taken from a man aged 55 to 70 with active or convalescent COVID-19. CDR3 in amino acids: CASRGQGDSPLHF. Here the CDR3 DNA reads TGTGCCAGCAGGGGACAGGGAGATTCACCCCTCCACTTT.